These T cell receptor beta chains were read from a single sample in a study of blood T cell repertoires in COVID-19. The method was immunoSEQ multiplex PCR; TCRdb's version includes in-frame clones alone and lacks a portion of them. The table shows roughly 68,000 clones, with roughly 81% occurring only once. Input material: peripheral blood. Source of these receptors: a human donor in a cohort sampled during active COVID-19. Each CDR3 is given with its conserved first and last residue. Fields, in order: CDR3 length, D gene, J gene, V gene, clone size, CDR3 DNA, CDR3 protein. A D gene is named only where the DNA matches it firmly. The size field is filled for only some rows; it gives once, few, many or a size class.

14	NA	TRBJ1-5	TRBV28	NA	TGTGCCAGCACCCTCGGAGGGATAGCTCAGCCCCAGCATTTT	CASTLGGIAQPQHF
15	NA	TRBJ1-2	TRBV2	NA	TGTGCCAGCAGTGAGGGCCGAAAATCAAACTATGGCTACACCTTC	CASSEGRKSNYGYTF
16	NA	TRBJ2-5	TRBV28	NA	TGTGCCAGCAGTTTATATCGGGGGAGTAGCGGAGAGACCCAGTACTTC	CASSLYRGSSGETQYF
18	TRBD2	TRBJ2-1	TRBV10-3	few	TGTGCCATCAGTGACGCAGGACTAGCGGAGGGGGGCTACAATGAGCAGTTCTTC	CAISDAGLAEGGYNEQFF
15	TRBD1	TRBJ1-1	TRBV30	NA	TGTGCCTGCTCTACACAGGGGTTGTCAAAGCCTGAAGCTTTCTTT	CACSTQGLSKPEAFF
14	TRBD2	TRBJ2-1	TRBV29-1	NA	TGCAGCGTGAGTTCTAGCGGGAGGGACTATGAGCAGTTCTTC	CSVSSSGRDYEQFF
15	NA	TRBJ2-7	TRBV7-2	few	TGTGCCAGCAGCTGGCTACCTTCAACTTCGGGCGAGCAGTACTTC	CASSWLPSTSGEQYF
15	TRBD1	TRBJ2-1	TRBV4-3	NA	TGCGCCAGCAGCCAAGACGTAAACAGGGGAAATGAGCAGTTCTTC	CASSQDVNRGNEQFF
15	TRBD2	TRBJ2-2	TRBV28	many	TGTGCCAGCAGTTTTGGGGGGAGGGCCACCGGGGAGCTGTTTTTT	CASSFGGRATGELFF
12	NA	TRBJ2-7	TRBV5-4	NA	TGTGCCAGCAGCTTGGCCGGGAACGAGCAGTACTTC	CASSLAGNEQYF
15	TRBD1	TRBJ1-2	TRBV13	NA	TGTGCCAGCAGCTGGGACAGGGGGCTTGAGGATGGCTACACCTTC	CASSWDRGLEDGYTF
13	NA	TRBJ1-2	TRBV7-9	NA	TGTGCCAGCAGCCGGGGAGAGTACGGGGGCTACACCTTC	CASSRGEYGGYTF
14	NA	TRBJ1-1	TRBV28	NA	TGTGCCAGTACTGCCGGGGGATTGAACACTGAAGCTTTCTTT	CASTAGGLNTEAFF
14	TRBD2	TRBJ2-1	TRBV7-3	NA	TGTGCCAGCGCCCCTTTTAGCGGGAGGGGGGGATTGTTCTTC	CASAPFSGRGGLFF
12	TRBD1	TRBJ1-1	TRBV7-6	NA	TGTGCCAGCAGCTTAGGGACAGGTGAAGCTTTCTTT	CASSLGTGEAFF
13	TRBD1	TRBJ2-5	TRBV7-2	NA	TGTGCCAGCAGCCCCGGCAGGGGGGAGACCCAGTACTTC	CASSPGRGETQYF
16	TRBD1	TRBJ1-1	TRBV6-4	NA	TGTGCCGGCGAGACACGGACAGGGTTTAAGGGCACTGAAGCTTTCTTT	CAGETRTGFKGTEAFF
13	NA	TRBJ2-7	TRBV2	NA	TGTGCCAGCAGCCCGGACAGCTCCTACGAGCAGTACTTC	CASSPDSSYEQYF
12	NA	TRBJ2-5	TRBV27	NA	TGTGCCAGCAGTTTTCAGGGGGAGACCCAGTACTTC	CASSFQGETQYF
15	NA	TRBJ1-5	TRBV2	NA	TGTGCCAGCAGTCCCCAGGTATATAGCAATCAGCCCCAGCATTTT	CASSPQVYSNQPQHF
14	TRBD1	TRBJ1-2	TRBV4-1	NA	TGCGCCAGCAGCGGACGGGACAGACACTATGGCTACACCTTC	CASSGRDRHYGYTF
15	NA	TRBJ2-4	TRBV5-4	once	TGTGCCAGCAGCGAAGGTGGGACTTCTGGTCACATTCAGTACTTC	CASSEGGTSGHIQYF
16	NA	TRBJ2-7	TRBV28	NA	TGTGCCAGCAGTTTCTCCGTTCTGGAGTGGATCCACGAGCAGTACTTC	CASSFSVLEWIHEQYF
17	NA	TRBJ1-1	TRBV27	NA	TGTGCCAGCAGTTTAAGGGCGGGCGGAGTGGTGAACACTGAAGCTTTCTTT	CASSLRAGGVVNTEAFF
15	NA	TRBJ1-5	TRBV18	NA	TGTGCCAGCTCCCGTACCGGACAGCTCAATCAGCCCCAGCATTTT	CASSRTGQLNQPQHF
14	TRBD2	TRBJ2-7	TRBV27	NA	TGTGCCAGCAGATCAGCGGGGGACTCCTACGAGCAGTACTTC	CASRSAGDSYEQYF
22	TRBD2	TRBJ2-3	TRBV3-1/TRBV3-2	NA	TGTGCCAGCAGCCAGCTTCTTGCCGGGACTAGCGGGCTGGAGACTAGCACAGATACGCAGTATTTT	CASSQLLAGTSGLETSTDTQYF
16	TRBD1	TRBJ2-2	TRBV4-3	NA	TGCGCCAGCAGCTTGGGTCGTGGGACAGACACCGGGGAGCTGTTTTTT	CASSLGRGTDTGELFF
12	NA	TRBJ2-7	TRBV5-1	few	TGCGCCAGCGCGGACAGTCCCTACGAGCAGTACTTC	CASADSPYEQYF
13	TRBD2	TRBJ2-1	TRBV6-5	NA	TGTGCCAGCAATAGCGGGCTCACTAATGAGCAGTTCTTC	CASNSGLTNEQFF